Sequencing of this T cell receptor (beta chain) was carried out in a study of blood T cell repertoires in COVID-19. Overall study context: Whether acute or convalescent, the COVID-19 samples came from the United States, Italy and Spain. The analysed material was cDNA or gDNA that came from T cells, B-cell-depleted T cells, or PBMCs.

The germline V gene has CDR1 SQVTM and CDR2 ANQGSEA. The CDR3 runs 11 residues. V gave up 4 bases and J gave up 1 base, with 4 bases separating them. In the case of this clone: The same CDR3 arises from other DNA sequences in this sample as well.

As originally analysed: Amplification with reference gene primers provided the estimates of nucleated cell counts. The method was immunoSEQ multiplex PCR; TCRdb's version includes in-frame clones alone and lacks a portion of them. V and J calls and clone size follow that table, whereas D and trimming were derived from the DNA. The sample records about 200,000 clones, about 90% being singletons. This chain connects TRBV29-1 to TRBJ1-1, with D hard to call. The receptor was isolated from a woman aged 45-65 years with acute or convalescent COVID-19. Sequencing input: peripheral blood. The CDR3 is CSVGANTEAFF. In DNA form, the CDR3 reads TGCAGCGTTGGCGCGAACACTGAAGCTTTCTTT. The whole variable domain, remainder taken from reference TRBV29-1 and TRBJ1-1, is SAVISQKPSRDICQRGTSLTIQCQVDSQVTMMFWYRQQPGQSLTLIATANQGSEATYESGFVIDKFPISRPNLTFSTLTVSNMSPEDSSIYLCSVGANTEAFFGQGTRLTVV.